This TCR beta chain was observed in a study of control samples from healthy donors and cancer patients. Assay used: immunoSEQ multiplex PCR; TCRdb lists only in-frame clones, some missing. Of about 55,000 clones listed, around 96% were seen once; the top ten hold roughly 1.1%. Germline V gene sequence: CDR1 SGHRS, CDR2 YFSETQ. The CDR3 covers 18 residues. With V trimmed by 4 bases and J by 6 bases, 20 bases remained unmatched. The chain joins TRBV5-1 to TRBJ2-5, with TRBD1 identical over 8 bases. The source material was blood. The clonotype comes from a woman aged 18-29 years in good health. As DNA, the CDR3 is TGCGCCAGCAGCGCGACCGACGATGGGACAGGACCGGGGAAGACCCAGTACTTC. It codes for CASSATDDGTGPGKTQYF.